The 30 T cell receptor beta chains presented below share a single source sample, sequenced in a study of blood T cell repertoires in COVID-19. Only in-frame clones appear in the TCRdb table, and some are missing; sequencing was by immunoSEQ multiplex PCR. The data hold approximately 280,000 clones, with around 90% observed a single time. Sequencing was performed on PBMCs or T cells enriched from blood (not recorded which). These receptors all stem from a woman younger than 30 with acute COVID-19.

This sequence joins TRBV5-6 and TRBJ2-7; 8 bases line up with TRBD1. Germline CDR1 is SGHDT and CDR2 is YYEEEE. The V segment lost 4 bases and the J segment 5 bases; nucleotides outside the gene matches: 8. The CDR3 loop spans 14 amino acids. The CDR3: CASSPPAGGHEQYF. The CDR3, as DNA: TGTGCCAGCAGCCCCCCGGCAGGGGGCCACGAGCAGTACTTC.

CDR3 region: CASRPTGSHEQFF. The CDR3 nucleotides are TGTGCCAGCAGGCCCACAGGGTCCCATGAGCAGTTCTTC. The chain uses TRBV27 and TRBJ2-1; a possible D gene is TRBD1 (6 bases). The CDR3 covers 13 residues. Per the germline V gene, CDR1 is MNHEY and CDR2 is SMNVEV (reference sequence). The germline V and J ends were trimmed by 6 bases and 8 bases, with 14 bases remaining between them.

The V gene is TRBV5-1, the J gene TRBJ2-6; TRBD2 matches 9 bases. Trimming cost V 1 base and J 0 bases; bases outside gene matches: 5. The germline V gene encodes CDR1 SGHRS and CDR2 YFSETQ. The CDR3 spans 18 residues. The CDR3 DNA sequence: TGCGCCAGCAGCTTGTCTCGAGCGGGAGGCTCTGGGGCCAACGTCCTGACTTTC. Its translation is CASSLSRAGGSGANVLTF. The full variable domain, rest sourced from reference TRBV5-1 and TRBJ2-6, is KAGVTQTPRYLIKTRGQQVTLSCSPISGHRSVSWYQQTPGQGLQFLFEYFSETQRNKGNFPGRFSGRQFSNSRSEMNVSTLELGDSALYLCASSLSRAGGSGANVLTFGAGSRLTVL.

This sequence joins TRBV24-1 and TRBJ2-2, with 9 nucleotides matching TRBD1. Germline lookup yields CDR1 KGHDR and CDR2 SFDVKD. CDR3 length: 17 amino acids. V shed 5 bases, J shed 4 bases, and the junction held 10 bases outside the gene matches. The CDR3 coding sequence is TGTGCCACCAGTGCCATCGGACAGGGGATATCCACCGGGGAGCTGTTTTTT. Encoded protein: CATSAIGQGISTGELFF.

The J gene is TRBJ1-3, the V gene TRBV19, with D possibly TRBD1 on 5 matching bases. Germline V CDR1 and CDR2: LNHDA, SQIVND (reference sequence). CDR3 length equals 16 residues. V was trimmed by 4 bases and J by 0 bases, leaving 13 bases between them. CDR3 amino acids: CASSTGGGSSGNTIYF. As DNA, the CDR3 is TGTGCCAGTAGTACTGGCGGGGGGAGCTCTGGAAACACCATATATTTT.

This chain links TRBV7-2 with TRBJ2-2; the D gene is possibly TRBD1 (5 bases). The CDR3 covers 15 residues. V was trimmed by 0 bases and J by 5 bases, leaving 10 bases between them. Germline CDR1 and CDR2: SGHTA and FQGNSA. In nucleotides, the CDR3 is TGTGCCAGCAGCTTAGCGCTGACAGATACCGGGGAGCTGTTTTTT. Its translation is CASSLALTDTGELFF.

The chain carries TRBV19 and TRBJ2-1, with D unresolved. V was trimmed by 1 base and J by 0 bases, leaving 7 bases between them. The CDR3 consists of 15 residues. Germline V lookup: CDR1 LNHDA, CDR2 SQIVND (reference sequence). CDR3 in amino acids: CASSIAGYSYNEQFF. CDR3 in DNA: TGTGCCAGTAGTATAGCCGGGTACTCCTACAATGAGCAGTTCTTC.

This clone was observed once. This rearrangement joins TRBV29-1 to TRBJ1-2, with D perhaps TRBD1 (5 bases). Germline V gene lookup returns CDR1 SQVTM and CDR2 ANQGSEA. The CDR3 loop spans 12 amino acids. The V end lost 4 bases, the J end lost 4 bases, and 10 bases lay between the germline ends. As DNA, the CDR3 is TGCAGCGTTGGGGAGGGGCTCTATGGCTACACCTTC. Amino acid sequence: CSVGEGLYGYTF.

The chain couples TRBV13 to TRBJ2-3, with D possibly matching TRBD1 (6 bases). CDR1 and CDR2 from the germline V gene are PRHDT and FYEKMQ (reference sequence). This CDR3 spans 14 amino acids. Trimming cost V 0 bases and J 3 bases, with 7 bases left between them. This CDR3 reads CASSLGQGTDTQYF. The CDR3 DNA is TGTGCCAGCAGCTTAGGCCAGGGGACAGATACGCAGTATTTT. The complete variable domain, with remaining parts taken from reference TRBV13 and TRBJ2-3, reads AAGVIQSPRHLIKEKRETATLKCYPIPRHDTVYWYQQGPGQDPQFLISFYEKMQSDKGSIPDRFSAQQFSDYHSELNMSSLELGDSALYFCASSLGQGTDTQYFGPGTRLTVL.

The chain couples TRBV9 to TRBJ2-1; D is uncertain. The CDR3 extends over 12 amino acids. The V end lost 0 bases, the J end lost 9 bases, and 7 bases lay between the germline ends. Per germline, CDR1 SGDLS and CDR2 YYNGEE. The CDR3 sequence is CASSVGLAEQFF. CDR3 coding DNA: TGTGCCAGCAGCGTAGGTTTAGCTGAGCAGTTCTTC. The full variable domain, in which reference TRBV9 and TRBJ2-1 provide the parts outside the CDR3, is DSGVTQTPKHLITATGQRVTLRCSPRSGDLSVYWYQQSLDQGLQFLIQYYNGEERAKGNILERFSAQQFPDLHSELNLSSLELGDSALYFCASSVGLAEQFFGPGTRLTVL.

This clone was found once. The V gene is TRBV6-5, the J gene TRBJ2-7; D might be TRBD2 (5 bases). The CDR3 consists of 12 residues. Germline CDR1 MNHEY, CDR2 SVGAGI. V shed 2 bases and J shed 5 bases, with 7 bases lying between them. CDR3 protein: CASSYGGNEQYF. The CDR3 DNA follows: TGTGCCAGCAGTTACGGAGGAAACGAGCAGTACTTC.

CDR3 region: CASNYVGAAGDGELFF. In nucleotides, the CDR3 is TGTGCCAGCAACTATGTAGGGGCGGCCGGCGACGGGGAGCTGTTTTTT. The rearrangement uses TRBV7-8 and TRBJ2-2; D is perhaps TRBD1 (5 bases). V was pared by 7 bases and J by 7 bases, with 22 bases between. This CDR3 spans 16 amino acids. The germline V gene has CDR1 SGHVS and CDR2 FQNEAQ.

The sample holds one count of this clone. V is TRBV7-3 and J is TRBJ2-1; TRBD2 aligns across 9 bases. Germline loops: CDR1 SGHTA, CDR2 FQGTGA. The CDR3 is 15 residues long. Trimming cost V 5 bases and J 9 bases; bases outside gene matches: 11. CDR3 in amino acids: CASSPGTSMGREQFF. The CDR3 DNA reads TGTGCCAGCAGCCCCGGGACTAGCATGGGTCGTGAGCAGTTCTTC. Variable domain in full (rest from reference TRBV7-3 and TRBJ2-1): GAGVSQTPSNKVTEKGKYVELRCDPISGHTALYWYRQSLGQGPEFLIYFQGTGAADDSGLPNDRFFAVRPEGSVSTLKIQRTERGDSAVYLCASSPGTSMGREQFFGPGTRLTVL.

J is TRBJ2-2 and V is TRBV10-1; perhaps TRBD2 as D (5 bases). CDR1 is WNHNN, CDR2 SYGVQD, per germline (reference sequence). The CDR3 covers 14 residues. With 7 bases removed from V and 4 bases from J, the gap between germline ends came to 13 bases. The CDR3 nucleotides read TGCGCCAGCACCCAGGCCGGAGGCACCGGGGAGCTGTTTTTT. Translated: CASTQAGGTGELFF.

The V gene is TRBV7-3, the J gene TRBJ2-3, with 8 positions matching TRBD2. Germline trimming cut 5 bases from V and 1 base from J; bases unmatched to any gene: 5. This CDR3 spans 15 amino acids. The germline V gene has CDR1 SGHTA and CDR2 FQGTGA. For the CDR3, the DNA is TGTGCCAGCAGCCTCGGACTAGCCCGCACAGATACGCAGTATTTT. This translates into CASSLGLARTDTQYF.

The chain has TRBV19 and TRBJ1-5; D might be TRBD1 (5 bases). CDR3 length: 16 residues. V lost 2 bases and J lost 6, with 17 bases in between. Germline V lookup: CDR1 LNHDA, CDR2 SQIVND (reference sequence). The CDR3 region is CASSINRAGPSQPQHF. DNA for the CDR3: TGTGCCAGTAGTATAAACCGGGCAGGGCCGAGTCAGCCCCAGCATTTT.

This chain joins TRBV4-2 and TRBJ2-7; TRBD2 matches 12 bases. The germline V gene encodes CDR1 LGHNA and CDR2 YNFKEQ. This CDR3 spans 15 amino acids. The trim removed 3 bases at V and 3 bases at J, leaving 3 bases unmatched. CDR3 in DNA: TGTGCCAGCAGCCATACTAGCGGGAGGCGCTACGAGCAGTACTTC. It specifies CASSHTSGRRYEQYF.

The chain links TRBV5-1 to TRBJ2-2; TRBD2 matches at 7 bases. V lost 5 bases, J lost 4 bases, and 11 bases stayed unmatched. The CDR3 is made up of 16 amino acids. CDR1 and CDR2 (germline): SGHRS, YFSETQ. As DNA, the CDR3 is TGCGCCAGCAGGACCGAAGCGGGAATCGTCACCGGGGAGCTGTTTTTT. Its translation is CASRTEAGIVTGELFF.

The chain joins TRBV4-3 to TRBJ1-5; D is undetermined. V lost 0 bases and J 2 bases, leaving 11 bases between the germline ends. Germline CDR1 and CDR2: LGHNA and YSLEER. The CDR3 has 16 amino acids. DNA of the CDR3: TGCGCCAGCAGCCAAGATAGAGGGCAGGGCAATCAGCCCCAGCATTTT. Its protein is CASSQDRGQGNQPQHF.

The chain recombines TRBV5-1 with TRBJ2-1; 13 bases align to TRBD2. Looked up from germline, CDR1 is SGHRS and CDR2 is YFSETQ. The CDR3 contains 16 residues. Germline trimming cut 4 bases from V and 2 bases from J; bases unmatched to any gene: 3. The CDR3 loop is CASSAGTSGTYNEQFF. The CDR3 coding sequence is TGCGCCAGCAGCGCGGGGACTAGCGGGACCTACAATGAGCAGTTCTTC.

This clone has a single count. The V and J genes are TRBV7-9 and TRBJ1-2, with 8 bases lining up with TRBD1. The CDR3 contains 14 residues. V shed 4 bases and J 8 bases; nucleotides not matched to a gene: 9. Germline V CDR1 and CDR2: SEHNR, FQNEAQ (reference sequence). The CDR3 nucleotides read TGTGCCAGCAGCTCTGGACAGGGTATGTGGGGCTACACCTTC. Translating it yields CASSSGQGMWGYTF.

This clone was picked up one time. This chain uses TRBV14 with TRBJ2-1, with 7 bases fitting TRBD1. The CDR3 sequence is 16 residues long. Germline CDR1 SGHDN, CDR2 FVKESK. Unmatched junction bases numbered 18, after V lost 4 bases and J lost 12 bases. As DNA, the CDR3 is TGTGCCAGCAGCCCAGCGACAGGGCCAAGGGGGACACGGCAGTTCTTC. It translates to CASSPATGPRGTRQFF. Drawing the rest from reference TRBV14 and TRBJ2-1, the complete variable domain is EAGVTQFPSHSVIEKGQTVTLRCDPISGHDNLYWYRRVMGKEIKFLLHFVKESKQDESGMPNNRFLAERTGGTYSTLKVQPAELEDSGVYFCASSPATGPRGTRQFFGPGTRLTVL.

CDR3 nucleotides: TGTGCCAGCAGCTTGGGGCAGGGGTTTTCACCCCTCCACTTT. As protein: CASSLGQGFSPLHF. The V and J genes are TRBV5-5 and TRBJ1-6, with D maybe TRBD1 (6 bases). This CDR3 comprises 14 residues. Germline V CDR1 and CDR2: SGHKS, YYEKEE (reference sequence). V was pared by 0 bases and J by 9 bases, with 10 bases between.

The V gene is TRBV27, the J gene TRBJ2-3; possible D gene TRBD1, 6 bases. The CDR3 extends over 18 amino acids. Per germline, CDR1 MNHEY and CDR2 SMNVEV (reference sequence). V lost 6 bases and J lost 2, with 24 bases in between. This CDR3 reads CASRKKGHLSLSTDTQYF. The CDR3 region has the DNA TGTGCCAGCAGAAAAAAGGGACACCTTTCCCTCTCCACAGATACGCAGTATTTT.

As DNA, the CDR3 is TGTGCCAGTAGTACGACAGGGGGGTATCAGCCCCAGCATTTT. As protein: CASSTTGGYQPQHF. V is TRBV19 and J is TRBJ1-5; TRBD1 matches at 9 bases. V shed 4 bases, J shed 5 bases, and the junction held 3 bases outside the gene matches. Germline V gives CDR1 LNHDA, CDR2 SQIVND (reference sequence). This CDR3 comprises 14 residues. The whole variable domain, filled in from reference TRBV19 and TRBJ1-5, reads DGGITQSPKYLFRKEGQNVTLSCEQNLNHDAMYWYRQDPGQGLRLIYYSQIVNDFQKGDIAEGYSVSREKKESFPLTVTSAQKNPTAFYLCASSTTGGYQPQHFGDGTRLSIL.

V and J are TRBV30 and TRBJ1-2; D gene uncertain. The germline V gene encodes CDR1 GTSNPN and CDR2 SVGIG (reference sequence). This CDR3 is 11 amino acids long. V was trimmed by 2 bases and J by 4 bases, leaving 5 bases between them. The CDR3 region is CAWSFLYGYTF. The CDR3 region has the DNA TGTGCCTGGAGTTTCCTCTATGGCTACACCTTC.

The CDR3 is CASSLSLAGAYNEQFF. CDR3 in DNA: TGTGCCAGCAGTTTATCCCTAGCGGGAGCCTACAATGAGCAGTTCTTC. The V gene is TRBV27, the J gene TRBJ2-1; 10 bases map to TRBD2. This CDR3 is built from 16 residues. Trimming cost V 0 bases and J 2 bases; bases outside gene matches: 1. Per the germline V gene, CDR1 is MNHEY and CDR2 is SMNVEV (reference sequence).

The chain links TRBV19 to TRBJ2-7, with D perhaps TRBD1 (6 bases). Trimming cost V 10 bases and J 4 bases, with 23 bases left between them. The length of the CDR3 is 15 residues. Looked up from germline, CDR1 is LNHDA and CDR2 is SQIVND (reference sequence). CDR3 loop: CATTDRAEGVYEQYF. The CDR3 region has the DNA TGTGCCACCACCGACCGGGCTGAGGGGGTATACGAGCAGTACTTC. Full variable domain (missing parts from reference TRBV19 and TRBJ2-7): DGGITQSPKYLFRKEGQNVTLSCEQNLNHDAMYWYRQDPGQGLRLIYYSQIVNDFQKGDIAEGYSVSREKKESFPLTVTSAQKNPTAFYLCATTDRAEGVYEQYFGPGTRLTVT.

V is TRBV19 and J is TRBJ1-2; D call uncertain. Trimming took off 6 bases at V and 4 bases at J, with 18 bases between the two ends. The CDR3 contains 15 residues. Germline values: CDR1 LNHDA, CDR2 SQIVND (reference sequence). The CDR3 DNA reads TGTGCCAGTAGGACCGGGAGGGAGGTCGGCTATGGCTACACCTTC. Translation gives CASRTGREVGYGYTF.

The chain combines TRBV7-2 with TRBJ2-7, with TRBD2 identical over 7 bases. Germline assignment: CDR1 SGHTA and CDR2 FQGNSA. J lost 0 bases, V lost 5 bases, and 13 bases had no gene match. CDR3 length equals 17 residues. CDR3 sequence reads: CASSRALGGESSYEQYF. CDR3 nucleotides: TGTGCCAGCAGCCGCGCCCTGGGGGGGGAAAGCTCCTACGAGCAGTACTTC.